This TCR beta chain was sequenced for a study of blood T cells in healthy people across ages. Alongside a J-beta primer mix, a sample-barcoded 5' primer served in a second PCR lasting roughly 7 to 11 cycles. TCRdb reprocessed the 5' RACE reads with MiXCR, giving one entry per CDR3 protein. The sample gives approximately 360,000 distinct CDR3 sequences, 45% to 60% of which show up once; roughly 51% is in the top ten. The V end lost 10 bases, the J end lost 2 bases, and 15 bases lay between the germline ends. The CDR3 spans 14 residues. The germline CDR1 and CDR2 sequences are MNHEY and SVGAGI. The V call is TRBV6-5, the J call TRBJ2-4; a weak D match, TRBD2 (5 bases). Sequenced sample: blood. This TCR derives from a man aged 55-75 years in good health. The CDR3 nucleotides are TGTGCCACCAAGACGGAGGTTTCCAAAAACATTCAGTACTTC. This gives the protein CATKTEVSKNIQYF.